This record looks at one TCR beta chain sequence and its context. Its antigen is undetermined. This entry is derived from a study of identifying expanded T cells in peripheral blood. During the collection period, no donor immune events like infections were recorded. Findings of the study overall: Over about two and four weeks, about 16 and 19 clones changed, versus 1.2 between replicates.

Measured with immunoSEQ multiplex PCR; TCRdb has only the in-frame clones, and not every one. The sample includes 50,000 to 60,000 clones, about 80% of them seen just once. Germline V gene sequence: CDR1 SSHAT, CDR2 FNYEAQ (reference sequence). Trimming removed 0 bases at V and 3 bases at J, with 5 bases between. There are 13 residues in the CDR3. The rearrangement links TRBV7-7 to TRBJ2-5; no firm D call. Sequencing was carried out using blood. This receptor was identified in a person aged 18 to 69 in good health. The chain's CDR3 is CASSLARKETQYF. For the CDR3, the DNA is TGTGCCAGCAGCTTAGCCAGGAAAGAGACCCAGTACTTC.